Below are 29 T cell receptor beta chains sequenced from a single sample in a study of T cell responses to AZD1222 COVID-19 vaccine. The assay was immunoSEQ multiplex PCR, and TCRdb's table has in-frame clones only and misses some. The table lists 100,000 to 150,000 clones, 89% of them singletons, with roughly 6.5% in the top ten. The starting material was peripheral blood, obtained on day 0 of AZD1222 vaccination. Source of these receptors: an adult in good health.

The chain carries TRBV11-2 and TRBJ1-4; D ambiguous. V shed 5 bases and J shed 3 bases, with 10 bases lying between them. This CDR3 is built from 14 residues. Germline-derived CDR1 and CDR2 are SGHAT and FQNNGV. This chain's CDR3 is CASSPIGPNEKLFF. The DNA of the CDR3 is TGTGCCAGCAGCCCAATCGGCCCTAATGAAAAACTGTTTTTT.

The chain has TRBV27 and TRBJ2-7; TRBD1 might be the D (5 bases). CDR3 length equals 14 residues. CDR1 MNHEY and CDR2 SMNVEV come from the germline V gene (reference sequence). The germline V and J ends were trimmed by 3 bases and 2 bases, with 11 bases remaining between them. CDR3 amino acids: CASSFRDRTYEQYF. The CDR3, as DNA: TGTGCCAGCAGTTTCCGAGACAGAACCTACGAGCAGTACTTC.

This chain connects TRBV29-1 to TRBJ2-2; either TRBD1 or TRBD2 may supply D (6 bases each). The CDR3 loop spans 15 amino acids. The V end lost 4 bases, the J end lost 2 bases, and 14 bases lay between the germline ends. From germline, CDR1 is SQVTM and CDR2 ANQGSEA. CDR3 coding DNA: TGCAGCGTTGTCCCGGGGGCTATAAACACCGGGGAGCTGTTTTTT. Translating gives CSVVPGAINTGELFF.

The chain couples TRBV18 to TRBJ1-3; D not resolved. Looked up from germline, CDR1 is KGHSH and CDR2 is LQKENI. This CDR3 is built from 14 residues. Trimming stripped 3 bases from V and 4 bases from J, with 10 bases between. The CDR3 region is CASSPSHSGNTIYF. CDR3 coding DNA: TGTGCCAGCTCACCGTCACATTCGGGAAACACCATATATTTT.

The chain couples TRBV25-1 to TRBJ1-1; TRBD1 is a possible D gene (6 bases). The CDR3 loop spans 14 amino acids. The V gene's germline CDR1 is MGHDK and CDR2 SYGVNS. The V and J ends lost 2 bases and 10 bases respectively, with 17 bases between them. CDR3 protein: CASSEISGGLVAFF. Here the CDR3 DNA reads TGTGCCAGCAGTGAAATCTCGGGGGGGCTAGTAGCTTTCTTT.

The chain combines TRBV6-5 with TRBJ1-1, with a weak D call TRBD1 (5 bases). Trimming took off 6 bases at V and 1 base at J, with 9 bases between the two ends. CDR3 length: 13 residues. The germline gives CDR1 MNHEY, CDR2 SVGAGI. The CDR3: CASSSDRNTEAFF. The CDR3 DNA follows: TGTGCCAGCAGCTCCGACAGGAACACTGAAGCTTTCTTT.

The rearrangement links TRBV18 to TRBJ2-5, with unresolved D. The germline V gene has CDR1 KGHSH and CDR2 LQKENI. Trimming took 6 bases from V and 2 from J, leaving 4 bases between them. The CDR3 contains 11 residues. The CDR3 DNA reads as TGTGCCAGCTCGCAACAAGAGACCCAGTACTTC. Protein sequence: CASSQQETQYF.

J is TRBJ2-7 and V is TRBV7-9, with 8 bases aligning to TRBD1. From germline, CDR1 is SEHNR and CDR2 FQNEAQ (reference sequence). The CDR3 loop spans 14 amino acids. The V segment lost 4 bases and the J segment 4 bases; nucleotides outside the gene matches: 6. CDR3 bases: TGTGCCAGCAGCTACGGACAGGGCAGGTACGAGCAGTACTTC. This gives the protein CASSYGQGRYEQYF.

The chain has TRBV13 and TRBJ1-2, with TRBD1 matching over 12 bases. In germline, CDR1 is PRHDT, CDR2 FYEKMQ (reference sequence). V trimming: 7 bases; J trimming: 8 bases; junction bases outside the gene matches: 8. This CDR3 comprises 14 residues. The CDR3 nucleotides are TGTGCCAGCACCTCCGGGACAGGGGGCGAGGGCTACACCTTC. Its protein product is CASTSGTGGEGYTF.

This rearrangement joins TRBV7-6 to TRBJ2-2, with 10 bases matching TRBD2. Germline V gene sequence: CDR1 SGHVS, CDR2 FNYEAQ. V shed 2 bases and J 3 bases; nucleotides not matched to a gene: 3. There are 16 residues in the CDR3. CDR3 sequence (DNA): TGTGCCAGCAGCTTAAGGCTAGCGGGGGACACCGGGGAGCTGTTTTTT. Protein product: CASSLRLAGDTGELFF.

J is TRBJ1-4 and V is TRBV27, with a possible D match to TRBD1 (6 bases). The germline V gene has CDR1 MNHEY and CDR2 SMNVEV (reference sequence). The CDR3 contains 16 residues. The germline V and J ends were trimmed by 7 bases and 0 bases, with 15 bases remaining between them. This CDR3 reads CASNPTGIATNEKLFF. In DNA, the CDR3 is TGTGCCAGCAACCCTACAGGGATTGCAACTAATGAAAAACTGTTTTTT.

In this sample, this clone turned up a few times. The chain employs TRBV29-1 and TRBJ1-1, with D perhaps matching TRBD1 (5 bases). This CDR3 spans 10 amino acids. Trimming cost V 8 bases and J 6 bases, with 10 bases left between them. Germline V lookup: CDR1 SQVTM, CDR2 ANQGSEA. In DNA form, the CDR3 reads TGCAGCATCCGGGACGCTGAAGCTTTCTTT. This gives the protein CSIRDAEAFF.

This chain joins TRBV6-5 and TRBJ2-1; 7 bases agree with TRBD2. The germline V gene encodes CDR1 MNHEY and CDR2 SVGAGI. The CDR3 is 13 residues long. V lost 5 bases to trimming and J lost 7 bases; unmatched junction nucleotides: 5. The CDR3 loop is CASSMAGGNEQFF. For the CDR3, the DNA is TGTGCCAGCAGTATGGCCGGGGGGAATGAGCAGTTCTTC.

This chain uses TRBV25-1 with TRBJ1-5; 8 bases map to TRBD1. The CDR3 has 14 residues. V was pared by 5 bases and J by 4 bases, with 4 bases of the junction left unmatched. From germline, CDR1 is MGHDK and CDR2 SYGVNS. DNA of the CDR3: TGTGCCAGCAGTCCCACAGGGGGGAATCAGCCCCAGCATTTT. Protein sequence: CASSPTGGNQPQHF.

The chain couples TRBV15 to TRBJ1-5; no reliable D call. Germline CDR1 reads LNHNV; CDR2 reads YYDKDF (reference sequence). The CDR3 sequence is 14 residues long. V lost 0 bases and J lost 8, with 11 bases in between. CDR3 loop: CATSRDKTAEPQHF. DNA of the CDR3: TGTGCCACCAGCAGAGATAAGACTGCTGAGCCCCAGCATTTT.

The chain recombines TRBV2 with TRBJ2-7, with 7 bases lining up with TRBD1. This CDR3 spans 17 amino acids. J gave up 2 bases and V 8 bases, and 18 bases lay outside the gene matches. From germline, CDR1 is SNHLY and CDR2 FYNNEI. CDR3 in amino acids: CASLPGTDSPLPYEQYF. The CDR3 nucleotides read TGTGCCAGCCTTCCCGGGACAGATTCACCTTTACCCTACGAGCAGTACTTC.

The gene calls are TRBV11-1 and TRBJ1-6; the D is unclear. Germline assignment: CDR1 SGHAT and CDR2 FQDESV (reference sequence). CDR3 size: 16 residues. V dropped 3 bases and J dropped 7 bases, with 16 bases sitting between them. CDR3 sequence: CASSLRPADANSPLHF. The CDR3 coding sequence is TGTGCCAGCAGCTTGCGTCCCGCGGACGCAAATTCACCCCTCCACTTT.

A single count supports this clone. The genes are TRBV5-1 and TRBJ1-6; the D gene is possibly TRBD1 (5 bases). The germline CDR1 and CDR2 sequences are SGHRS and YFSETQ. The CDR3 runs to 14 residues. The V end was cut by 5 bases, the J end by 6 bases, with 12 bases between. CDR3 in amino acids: CASRAPGGNSPLHF. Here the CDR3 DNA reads TGCGCCAGCAGGGCCCCTGGGGGTAATTCACCCCTCCACTTT.

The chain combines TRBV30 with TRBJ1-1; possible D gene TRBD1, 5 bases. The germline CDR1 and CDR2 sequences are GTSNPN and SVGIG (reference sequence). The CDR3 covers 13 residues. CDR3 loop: CVTTRDSTVEAFF. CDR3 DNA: TGTGTAACGACTAGGGACTCGACGGTAGAAGCTTTCTTT. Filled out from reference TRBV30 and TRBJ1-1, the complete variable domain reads SQTIHQWPATLVQPVGSPLSLECTVEGTSNPNLYWYRQAAGRGLQLLFYSVGIGQISSEVPQNLSASRPQDRQFILSSKKLLLSDSGFYLCVTTRDSTVEAFFGQGTRLTVV.

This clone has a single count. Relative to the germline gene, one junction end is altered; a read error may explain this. CDR3 DNA sequence: TGTGCCAGCAGCCAGGGGGGGACTAGCTTCTTC. It encodes CASSQGGTSFF. This chain uses TRBV6-5 with TRBJ2-7, with TRBD2 identical over 9 bases. Germline V gene sequence: CDR1 MNHEY, CDR2 SVGAGI. The CDR3 extends over 11 amino acids.

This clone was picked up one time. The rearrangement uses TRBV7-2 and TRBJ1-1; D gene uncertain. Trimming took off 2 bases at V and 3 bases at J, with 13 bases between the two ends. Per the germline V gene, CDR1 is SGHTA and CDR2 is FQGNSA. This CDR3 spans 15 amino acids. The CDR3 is CASSLIGRLYTEAFF. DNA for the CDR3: TGTGCCAGCAGCTTAATCGGCAGACTCTACACTGAAGCTTTCTTT.

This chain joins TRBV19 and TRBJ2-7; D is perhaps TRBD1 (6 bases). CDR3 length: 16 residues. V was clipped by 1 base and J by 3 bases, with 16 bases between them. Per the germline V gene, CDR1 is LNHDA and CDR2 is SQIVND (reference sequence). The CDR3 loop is CASSIARPQGNYEQYF. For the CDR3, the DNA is TGTGCCAGTAGTATAGCCCGACCCCAGGGGAACTACGAGCAGTACTTC.

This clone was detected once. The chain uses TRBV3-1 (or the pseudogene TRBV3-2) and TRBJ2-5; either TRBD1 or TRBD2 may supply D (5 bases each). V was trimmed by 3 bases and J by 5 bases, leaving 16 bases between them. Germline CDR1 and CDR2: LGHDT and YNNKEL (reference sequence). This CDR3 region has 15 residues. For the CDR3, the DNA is TGTGCCAGCAGCCACCTAGCCAAGGGGTTGGAGACCCAGTACTTC. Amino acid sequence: CASSHLAKGLETQYF.

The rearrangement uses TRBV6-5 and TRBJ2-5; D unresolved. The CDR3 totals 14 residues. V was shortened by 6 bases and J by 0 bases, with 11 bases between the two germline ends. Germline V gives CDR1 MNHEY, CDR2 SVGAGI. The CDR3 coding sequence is TGTGCCAGCAGGCGACGGGCCGACCAAGAGACCCAGTACTTC. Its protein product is CASRRRADQETQYF.

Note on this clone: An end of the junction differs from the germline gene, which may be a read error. CDR3 sequence: CASSQALGVTNYGYTF. CDR3 coding DNA: TGCGCCAGCAGTCAAGCACTAGGGGTGACTAACTATGGCTACACCTTC. The V and J genes are TRBV4-1 and TRBJ1-2; possible D gene TRBD1, 5 bases. The CDR3 is 16 amino acids. CDR1 and CDR2 (germline): MGHRA, YSYEKL.

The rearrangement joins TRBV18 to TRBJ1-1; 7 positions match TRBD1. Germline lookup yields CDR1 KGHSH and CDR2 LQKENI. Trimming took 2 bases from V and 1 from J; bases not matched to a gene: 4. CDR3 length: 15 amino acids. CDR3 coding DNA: TGTGCCAGCTCACCAACGACAGGGACGAACACTGAAGCTTTCTTT. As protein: CASSPTTGTNTEAFF.

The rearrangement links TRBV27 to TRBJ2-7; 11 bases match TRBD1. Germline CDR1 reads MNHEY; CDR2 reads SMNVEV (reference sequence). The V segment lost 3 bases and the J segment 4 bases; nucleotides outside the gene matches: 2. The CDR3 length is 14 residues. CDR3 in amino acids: CASSFRDRGYEQYF. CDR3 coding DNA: TGTGCCAGCAGTTTTCGGGACAGGGGGTACGAGCAGTACTTC.

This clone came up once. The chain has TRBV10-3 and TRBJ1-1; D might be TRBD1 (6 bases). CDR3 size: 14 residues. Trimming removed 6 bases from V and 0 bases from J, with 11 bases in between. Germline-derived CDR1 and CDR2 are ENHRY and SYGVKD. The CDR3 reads CAIRQDRMNTEAFF. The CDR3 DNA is TGTGCCATCAGGCAGGACAGAATGAACACTGAAGCTTTCTTT.

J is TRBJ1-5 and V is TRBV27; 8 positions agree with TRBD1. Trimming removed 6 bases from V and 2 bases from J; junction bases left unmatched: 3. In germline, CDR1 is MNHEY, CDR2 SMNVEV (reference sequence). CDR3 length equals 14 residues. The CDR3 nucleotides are TGTGCCAGCAGCAGGGGGCTGGGCAATCAGCCCCAGCATTTT. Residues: CASSRGLGNQPQHF.